The 24 T cell receptor beta chains listed next were all sequenced from one sample in a study of OX40 agonist ivuxolimab in advanced cancers. Clones were read by immunoSEQ multiplex PCR, and TCRdb kept only the in-frame ones, dropping some. Altogether about 80,000 clones are present, roughly 80% being singletons, with the ten largest covering approximately 6.3%. The source was CD4+ or CD8+ T cells sorted from blood, collected in a trial of the OX40 agonist ivuxolimab. The receptors were sampled from an adult with an advanced solid tumor such as melanoma, head and neck, liver or kidney cancer.

V gene TRBV4-1 combines with J gene TRBJ2-1; 13 positions agree with TRBD2. CDR3 length equals 18 residues. In germline, CDR1 is MGHRA, CDR2 YSYEKL. Trimming took 1 base from V and 3 from J; bases not matched to a gene: 6. CDR3: CASSQALTSGRNYNEQFF. The DNA for the CDR3 is TGCGCCAGCAGCCAAGCTTTGACTAGCGGGAGGAACTACAATGAGCAGTTCTTC.

V gene TRBV4-3 combines with J gene TRBJ2-7; 14 positions match TRBD2. The germline CDR1 and CDR2 sequences are LGHNA and YSLEER. Trimming removed 4 bases from V and 5 bases from J; junction bases left unmatched: 7. CDR3 length: 16 residues. CDR3 DNA sequence: TGCGCCAGCAGCCCGGGGACTAGCGGGAGTAATCACGAGCAGTACTTC. Encoded protein: CASSPGTSGSNHEQYF.

The chain is built from TRBV5-1 and TRBJ2-4, with 7 bases fitting TRBD2. This CDR3 has 18 residues. Trimming cost V 3 bases and J 0 bases; bases outside gene matches: 12. Germline V gene sequence: CDR1 SGHRS, CDR2 YFSETQ. In DNA form, the CDR3 reads TGCGCCAGCAGCTCCCTCTTTGCGGGAGAGTCAGCCAAAAACATTCAGTACTTC. Amino acids: CASSSLFAGESAKNIQYF.

This clone appeared once. The chain combines TRBV28 with TRBJ1-2, with a tentative D call TRBD1 (6 bases). The CDR3 is 15 amino acids. CDR1 is MDHEN, CDR2 SYDVKM, per germline. Trimming shortened V by 2 bases and J by 4 bases, and 14 bases separated the two germline ends. CDR3 sequence reads: CASSLQTGTSYGYTF. As DNA, the CDR3 is TGTGCCAGCAGTTTACAGACCGGGACAAGCTATGGCTACACCTTC.

This sequence joins TRBV28 and TRBJ1-1; 10 nucleotides align to TRBD1. This CDR3 spans 13 amino acids. Per the germline V gene, CDR1 is MDHEN and CDR2 is SYDVKM. The junction had 6 bases not matched to a gene; V was cut back by 10 bases and J by 4 bases. The CDR3 sequence is CATGTGVGTEAFF. The CDR3, as DNA: TGTGCCACCGGGACAGGGGTCGGCACTGAAGCTTTCTTT.

This clone was seen only once. This chain connects TRBV18 to TRBJ1-4; D not resolved. V dropped 3 bases and J dropped 8 bases, with 7 bases sitting between them. The germline V gene has CDR1 KGHSH and CDR2 LQKENI. The CDR3 has 12 residues. This CDR3 reads CASSPAEEKLFF. Written as DNA, the CDR3 is TGTGCCAGCTCACCGGCGGAGGAAAAACTGTTTTTT.

The chain couples TRBV7-7 to TRBJ2-5; 7 bases line up with TRBD2. Germline V gene sequence: CDR1 SSHAT, CDR2 FNYEAQ (reference sequence). This CDR3 has 15 amino acids. The CDR3 sequence is CASLRGSGAGETQYF. The CDR3 bases are TGTGCTAGCCTTCGGGGGAGCGGGGCTGGGGAGACCCAGTACTTC. The full variable domain, its missing parts supplied by reference TRBV7-7 and TRBJ2-5, is GAGVSQSPRYKVTKRGQDVTLRCDPISSHATLYWYQQALGQGPEFLTYFNYEAQPDKSGLPSDRFSAERPEGSISTLTIQRTEQRDSAMYRCASLRGSGAGETQYFGPGTRLLVL.

The rearrangement joins TRBV28 to TRBJ2-7; 9 positions agree with TRBD1. The length of the CDR3 is 15 residues. Germline V gene lookup returns CDR1 MDHEN and CDR2 SYDVKM. Trimming at V came to 5 bases and at J to 2 bases, leaving 7 bases not matched to a gene. CDR3 amino acids: CASSPTGTGPYEQYF. CDR3 in DNA: TGTGCCAGCAGTCCTACCGGGACAGGGCCCTACGAGCAGTACTTC. The variable domain in full, completed from reference TRBV28 and TRBJ2-7, reads DVKVTQSSRYLVKRTGEKVFLECVQDMDHENMFWYRQDPGLGLRLIYFSYDVKMKEKGDIPEGYSVSREKKERFSLILESASTNQTSMYLCASSPTGTGPYEQYFGPGTRLTVT.

This clone was recorded a few times. The J gene is TRBJ1-5, the V gene TRBV5-8, with D uncertain. Germline loops: CDR1 SGHTS, CDR2 YDEGEE. Between the trimmed V and J ends, which lost 1 base and 7 bases, there was a span of 9 bases. CDR3 length equals 13 residues. In DNA, the CDR3 is TGTGCCAGCAGCTTGTTCCGAGGACAGCCCCAGCATTTT. Translation gives CASSLFRGQPQHF.

This clone was seen only once. The chain recombines TRBV27 with TRBJ2-7; 13 bases fit TRBD2. Germline-derived CDR1 and CDR2 are MNHEY and SMNVEV (reference sequence). This CDR3 has 18 amino acids. The V gene end was trimmed by 7 bases and the J gene end by 1 base; junction bases not matched to a gene: 13. The CDR3 sequence is CASNPRGTSGASSYEQYF. The CDR3 bases are TGTGCCAGCAACCCCCGCGGGACTAGCGGGGCCTCGTCCTACGAGCAGTACTTC.

The chain links TRBV7-9 to TRBJ1-1, with TRBD1 matching over 10 bases. From germline, CDR1 is SEHNR and CDR2 FQNEAQ (reference sequence). Trimming took 4 bases from V and 3 from J; bases not matched to a gene: 14. The CDR3 runs 18 residues. CDR3 loop: CASSSIEGQGPRDTEAFF. The CDR3 DNA reads as TGTGCCAGCAGCTCGATAGAGGGACAGGGGCCCAGGGACACTGAAGCTTTCTTT.

The chain uses TRBV4-1 and TRBJ1-1; a weak D match, TRBD1 (5 bases). Germline V gene sequence: CDR1 MGHRA, CDR2 YSYEKL. This CDR3 spans 16 amino acids. Trimming left V 1 base short and J 3 bases short, with 15 bases between. CDR3 loop: CASSQVILGADTEAFF. The CDR3 nucleotides read TGCGCCAGCAGCCAAGTGATTCTAGGGGCGGACACTGAAGCTTTCTTT.

This CDR3 is CASSQGAGGRETQYF. Written as DNA, the CDR3 is TGTGCCAGCAGCCAAGGTGCAGGGGGTCGAGAGACCCAGTACTTC. This chain links TRBV4-2 with TRBJ2-5, with 7 bases matching TRBD1. The germline gives CDR1 LGHNA, CDR2 YNFKEQ. The CDR3 is made up of 15 amino acids. The junction had 6 bases not matched to a gene; V was cut back by 1 base and J by 4 bases.

This chain joins TRBV7-9 and TRBJ2-7; possible D gene TRBD1, 6 bases. This CDR3 is built from 15 residues. Germline V lookup: CDR1 SEHNR, CDR2 FQNEAQ (reference sequence). Trimming pared 5 bases from V and 0 bases from J, leaving 14 bases between. Here the CDR3 DNA reads TGTGCCAGCAGCGCCCGGACAGACATCTCCTACGAGCAGTACTTC. Its protein is CASSARTDISYEQYF.

This chain links TRBV7-8 with TRBJ1-3, with D perhaps TRBD1 (6 bases). Trimming left V 3 bases short and J 4 bases short, with 10 bases between. The CDR3 consists of 14 residues. Germline CDR1 SGHVS, CDR2 FQNEAQ. Written as DNA, the CDR3 is TGTGCCAGCAGCTTCGGCCAGGGGGGAAACACCATATATTTT. Translating it yields CASSFGQGGNTIYF. Filled out from reference TRBV7-8 and TRBJ1-3, the complete variable domain reads GAGVSQSPRYKVAKRGQDVALRCDPISGHVSLFWYQQALGQGPEFLTYFQNEAQLDKSGLPSDRFFAERPEGSVSTLKIQRTQQEDSAVYLCASSFGQGGNTIYFGEGSWLTVV.

This clone appeared once. The chain is built from TRBV7-6 and TRBJ2-3, with a tentative D call TRBD2 (6 bases). CDR1 is SGHVS, CDR2 FNYEAQ, per germline. CDR3 length: 14 amino acids. Deletions cut 5 bases from V and 0 bases from J, with 9 bases between. Here the CDR3 reads CASSPGGSTDTQYF. DNA of the CDR3: TGTGCCAGCAGCCCTGGGGGGAGCACAGATACGCAGTATTTT.

This clone appeared a few times. Other DNA sequences in the same sample also yield this CDR3. The chain joins TRBV28 to TRBJ1-5; TRBD1 matches at 9 bases. This CDR3 has 15 amino acids. CDR1 and CDR2 (germline): MDHEN, SYDVKM. V trimming: 5 bases; J trimming: 4 bases; junction bases outside the gene matches: 6. CDR3 residues: CASSLYRGRNQPQHF. The CDR3, as DNA: TGTGCCAGCAGTCTGTACAGGGGGCGAAATCAGCCCCAGCATTTT.

The chain uses TRBV5-1 and TRBJ2-7; 8 bases line up with TRBD1. The CDR3 extends over 14 amino acids. In germline, CDR1 is SGHRS, CDR2 YFSETQ. With 4 bases clipped from V and 6 bases from J, the junction kept 9 bases outside the gene matches. The CDR3 spells CASSPDREVAEQYV. For the CDR3, the DNA is TGCGCCAGCAGCCCGGACAGGGAGGTCGCCGAGCAGTACGTC.

The sample holds one count of this clone. V usage is TRBV5-5 and J usage is TRBJ1-3; D remains ambiguous. CDR1 is SGHKS and CDR2 is YYEKEE in the germline V gene (reference sequence). Trimming pared 0 bases from V and 3 bases from J, leaving 13 bases between. CDR3 length: 16 residues. For the CDR3, the DNA is TGTGCCAGCAGCTTGGACCCCCCGGAAGATGGAAACACCATATATTTT. Translated: CASSLDPPEDGNTIYF.

The V call is TRBV21-1, the J call TRBJ2-1. TRBV21-1 is termed a pseudogene. The CDR3 runs 12 residues. CDR3 bases: TGTGCCAGCGGGACCAAAAACAATGAGCAGTTCTTC. Translated: CASGTKNNEQFF.

This clone was recorded once. This rearrangement joins TRBV2 to TRBJ1-1, with 7 nucleotides matching TRBD1. The CDR3 extends over 14 amino acids. V lost 7 bases to trimming and J lost 0 bases; unmatched junction nucleotides: 5. CDR1 is SNHLY and CDR2 is FYNNEI in the germline V gene. CDR3 sequence: CASKQGRMNTEAFF. DNA for the CDR3: TGTGCCAGCAAACAGGGGCGGATGAACACTGAAGCTTTCTTT.

This chain uses TRBV7-8 with TRBJ1-5; a weak D match, TRBD1 (5 bases). From germline, CDR1 is SGHVS and CDR2 FQNEAQ. The V gene lost 5 bases and the J gene lost 0 bases, with 17 bases spanning the gap. The CDR3 has 17 residues. The CDR3 bases are TGTGCCAGCAGCCTAATCAACAGTGGGGGTAGCAATCAGCCCCAGCATTTT. Protein product: CASSLINSGGSNQPQHF. The full variable domain, in which reference TRBV7-8 and TRBJ1-5 provide the parts outside the CDR3, is GAGVSQSPRYKVAKRGQDVALRCDPISGHVSLFWYQQALGQGPEFLTYFQNEAQLDKSGLPSDRFFAERPEGSVSTLKIQRTQQEDSAVYLCASSLINSGGSNQPQHFGDGTRLSIL.

J is TRBJ2-7 and V is TRBV6-6, with D uncertain. Germline V gene data show CDR1 as MNHNY and CDR2 as SVGAGI (reference sequence). V was pared by 2 bases and J by 4 bases, with 9 bases between. The CDR3 has 13 residues. The CDR3 spells CASSYAPQYEQYV. The CDR3 region has the DNA TGTGCCAGCAGTTACGCCCCACAGTACGAGCAGTACGTC.

This clone was observed a few times. One end of the junction is discordant with germline, which a read error may explain. The V call is TRBV5-6, the J call TRBJ2-4, with 8 positions matching TRBD1. Germline CDR1 SGHDT, CDR2 YYEEEE. The CDR3 spans 14 residues. CDR3 bases: TGTGCCAGCAGCTTGTTGGGGGGACCGGGACAGGTAGACTTC. As protein: CASSLLGGPGQVDF.